Following are 13 T cell receptor beta chains from one sample sequenced in a study of blood T cell repertoires in COVID-19 (TCRdb year 2020). The protocol used for the library was the immunoSEQ multiplex PCR assay. Drawn from immuneACCESS, this table holds only the in-frame rearrangements with V and J called that TCRdb kept. Clones are partly lost; checked studies trace under half to an unresolved V gene and leave the rest unexplained. This sample gives under 70,000 clones in total; about 85% of them show up just once. The ten most abundant clones make up 10% to 15% of the sample. Sequencing used peripheral blood. The receptors come from an elderly woman with acute or convalescent COVID-19.

This clone came up once. The genes are TRBV2 and TRBJ2-7; 7 bases are a match to TRBD1. Germline V gene lookup returns CDR1 SNHLY and CDR2 FYNNEI. V shed 6 bases and J 0 bases; nucleotides not matched to a gene: 5. The CDR3 runs to 14 residues. For the CDR3, the DNA is TGTGCCAGCAGGCGGCAGGGGGACTCCTACGAGCAGTACTTC. Its translation is CASRRQGDSYEQYF. The variable domain in full, completed from reference TRBV2 and TRBJ2-7, reads EPEVTQTPSHQVTQMGQEVILRCVPISNHLYFYWYRQILGQKVEFLVSFYNNEISEKSEIFDDQFSVERPDGSNFTLKIRSTKLEDSAMYFCASRRQGDSYEQYFGPGTRLTVT.

The chain employs TRBV27 and TRBJ1-1, with 7 bases that match TRBD1. V lost 6 bases to trimming and J lost 6 bases; unmatched junction nucleotides: 16. The CDR3 covers 16 residues. Germline CDR1 MNHEY, CDR2 SMNVEV (reference sequence). The CDR3 protein is CASRSRRGQVGAEAFF. The CDR3 nucleotides read TGTGCCAGCAGGTCTCGGAGGGGGCAAGTGGGTGCTGAAGCTTTCTTT.

The chain employs TRBV5-1 and TRBJ2-7; D is perhaps TRBD1 (5 bases). This CDR3 has 13 amino acids. Germline loops: CDR1 SGHRS, CDR2 YFSETQ. The V end was cut by 0 bases, the J end by 4 bases, with 8 bases between. Here the CDR3 reads CASSLAQGYEQYF. CDR3 DNA: TGCGCCAGCAGCTTGGCGCAGGGTTACGAGCAGTACTTC.

This sequence joins TRBV7-9 and TRBJ2-1; the D gene is possibly TRBD1 (5 bases). With 1 base removed from V and 7 bases from J, the gap between germline ends came to 14 bases. Germline CDR1 SEHNR, CDR2 FQNEAQ (reference sequence). The CDR3 has 15 residues. The CDR3 spells CASSLGLGLGNEQFF. DNA for the CDR3: TGTGCCAGCAGCTTAGGTCTGGGGCTCGGGAATGAGCAGTTCTTC.

The chain recombines TRBV2 with TRBJ2-2, with D unresolved. The CDR3 loop spans 14 amino acids. Germline V lookup: CDR1 SNHLY, CDR2 FYNNEI. The V end was cut by 5 bases, the J end by 4 bases, with 11 bases between. The DNA for the CDR3 is TGTGCCAGCAGTACCACAGAGATCACCGGGGAGCTGTTTTTT. Translated, it gives CASSTTEITGELFF.

The chain couples TRBV7-8 to TRBJ1-2; 10 bases are shared with TRBD1. Per germline, CDR1 SGHVS and CDR2 FQNEAQ. The trim removed 8 bases at V and 6 bases at J, leaving 15 bases unmatched. The length of the CDR3 is 16 residues. The CDR3 is CASGLAGTGERNGYTF. CDR3 coding DNA: TGTGCCAGCGGACTTGCCGGGACAGGGGAAAGAAATGGCTACACCTTC.

The chain recombines TRBV12-3 or TRBV12-4 with TRBJ2-7; the D is unclear. The CDR3 extends over 11 amino acids. The germline V and J ends were trimmed by 4 bases and 2 bases, with 3 bases remaining between them. This CDR3 reads CASSSAYEQYF. The CDR3 nucleotides are TGTGCCAGCAGTTCTGCCTACGAGCAGTACTTC.

The chain is built from TRBV29-1 and TRBJ2-7, with a tentative D call TRBD1 (6 bases). V lost 7 bases and J lost 0, with 10 bases in between. Germline assignment: CDR1 SQVTM and CDR2 ANQGSEA. The CDR3 extends over 12 amino acids. CDR3 DNA: TGCAGCGCACGACAGGACTCCTACGAGCAGTACTTC. This gives the protein CSARQDSYEQYF.

CDR3 protein: CASSSSSGPNSPLHF. Here the CDR3 DNA reads TGTGCCAGCAGCTCCTCGTCAGGTCCTAATTCACCCCTCCACTTT. The J gene is TRBJ1-6, the V gene TRBV11-3; D not resolved. The length of the CDR3 is 15 residues. V was clipped by 4 bases and J by 6 bases, with 13 bases between them. The germline CDR1 and CDR2 sequences are SGHNT and YENEEA.

The chain joins TRBV10-1 to TRBJ1-2, with TRBD1 matching over 10 bases. The V and J ends lost 6 bases and 6 bases, in that order; junction bases with no gene match: 4. Germline V gene data show CDR1 as WNHNN and CDR2 as SYGVQD (reference sequence). This CDR3 has 13 residues. Here the CDR3 DNA reads TGCGCCAGCAGCACCGGGACAGGGGATGGCTACACCTTC. Encoded protein: CASSTGTGDGYTF.

V gene TRBV2 combines with J gene TRBJ1-5; 10 bases are a match to TRBD1. The V gene's germline CDR1 is SNHLY and CDR2 FYNNEI. The CDR3 has 14 residues. J gave up 7 bases and V 5 bases, and 5 bases lay outside the gene matches. CDR3: CASSQDRGKQPQHF. The CDR3 DNA reads TGTGCCAGCAGTCAGGACAGGGGGAAGCAGCCCCAGCATTTT.

V is TRBV2 and J is TRBJ2-6, with 7 bases identical to TRBD2. Trimming removed 11 bases from V and 2 bases from J; junction bases left unmatched: 0. The CDR3 length is 12 residues. Germline V CDR1 and CDR2: SNHLY, FYNNEI. The CDR3 sequence is CAGGAGANVLTF. The CDR3 nucleotides read TGTGCCGGGGGGGCTGGGGCCAACGTCCTGACTTTC.

The CDR3 nucleotides read TGTGCCAGCAGCCAAGATGCCCCTGTCAGGAAGACCCAGTACTTC. This translates into CASSQDAPVRKTQYF. The chain links TRBV14 to TRBJ2-5, with no clear D. Between the trimmed V and J ends, which lost 0 bases and 6 bases, there was a span of 14 bases. CDR1 SGHDN and CDR2 FVKESK come from the germline V gene. This CDR3 has 15 residues.